This T cell receptor beta chain was profiled in a study of OX40 agonist ivuxolimab in advanced cancers. Across the whole study: Checkpoint inhibitors had been given previously to approximately 41% of patients. Three partial responders included one hepatocellular carcinoma patient and two cutaneous melanoma patients. Whole-study results and caveats: Clonal expansion was seen in CD4+ and CD8+ blood T cells by week 6 at 0.1 to 3.0 mg/kg.

This clone appeared once. The antigen is unknown. Here immunoSEQ multiplex PCR was the method, and the copy in TCRdb shows in-frame clones only, minus some. Here the sample spans about 60,000 clones, about 82% being singletons. The receptor comes from an adult with an advanced solid tumor such as melanoma, head and neck, liver or kidney cancer. The sequences come from CD4+ or CD8+ T cells sorted from blood, collected in a trial of the OX40 agonist ivuxolimab.

CDR3 sequence (DNA): TGTGCCAGCAGCTTAGATGGGGGCCCACACCTAGGCCGTTACGAGCAGTACTTC. Encoded protein: CASSLDGGPHLGRYEQYF. V and J are TRBV11-3 and TRBJ2-7; perhaps TRBD1 as D (6 bases). V was pared by 0 bases and J by 4 bases, with 22 bases between. The CDR3 runs 18 residues. Germline V gene lookup returns CDR1 SGHNT and CDR2 YENEEA.